These T cell receptor beta chains were read from a single sample in a study of T-cell memory formation after mild COVID-19. MiXCR, applied by TCRdb to the 5' RACE reads, yields one record per CDR3 protein. The sample has approximately 290,000 distinct CDR3 sequences; around a sixth are singletons. Sequencing was carried out using PBMCs or a T cell subset sorted from them (not recorded which). These receptors were obtained from a man younger than 30 who had mild COVID-19 (a few samples of this study predate the infection). Cell type and time point are not known. Each CDR3 is given with its conserved first and last residue. D genes are given only for firm matches. Clone size is stated in some rows and not others, as once, few, many or a class when expanded.

j_call | cdr3_length | v_call | clone_size | d_call | cdr3_aa | cdr3_nt
TRBJ2-5 | 16 | TRBV5-1 | many | TRBD2 | CASSWGLADLQETQYF | TGCGCCAGCAGCTGGGGACTAGCGGATTTACAAGAGACCCAGTACTTC
TRBJ2-3 | 16 | TRBV7-6 | many | TRBD2 | CASSPRYTSGTDTQYF | TGTGCCAGCAGCCCGAGGTATACTAGCGGCACAGATACGCAGTATTTT
TRBJ2-5 | 13 | TRBV29-1 | . | . | CSVEWDKQETQYF | TGCAGCGTTGAATGGGACAAGCAAGAGACCCAGTACTTC
TRBJ2-2 | 12 | TRBV12-3/TRBV12-4 | many | . | CASRIRAGELFF | TGTGCCAGCAGGATCAGGGCTGGGGAGCTGTTTTTT
TRBJ1-1 | 14 | TRBV18 | . | . | CASSPPSSDAEAFF | TGTGCCAGCTCACCTCCCTCCTCAGACGCTGAAGCTTTCTTT
TRBJ2-2 | 15 | TRBV28 | few | . | CASTSPTSGTGELFF | TGTGCCAGCACCTCCCCCACATCGGGGACCGGGGAGCTGTTTTTT
TRBJ2-3 | 13 | TRBV10-3 | few | TRBD2 | CAINSGGRDTQYF | TGTGCCATCAACAGCGGGGGGAGGGATACGCAGTATTTT
TRBJ1-1 | 15 | TRBV7-9 | . | . | CASSSNPGHRYEAFF | TGTGCCAGCAGCTCTAATCCGGGACATCGCTATGAAGCTTTCTTT
TRBJ2-5 | 16 | TRBV7-9 | few | TRBD1 | CASSLATGRGKETQYF | TGTGCCAGCAGCTTAGCGACGGGCAGGGGGAAAGAGACCCAGTACTTC
TRBJ1-1 | 13 | TRBV24-1 | few | . | CATSDLLNTEAFF | TGTGCCACCAGTGATTTGCTGAACACTGAAGCTTTCTTT
TRBJ1-1 | 16 | TRBV14 | few | . | CASSQGASGGLPEAFF | TGTGCCAGCAGCCAAGGGGCCTCGGGGGGCTTGCCTGAAGCTTTCTTT
TRBJ1-2 | 14 | TRBV5-1 | few | TRBD1 | CASSWDRGQYGYTF | TGCGCCAGCAGCTGGGACAGGGGACAATATGGCTACACCTTC
TRBJ2-1 | 15 | TRBV24-1 | many | . | CATSDLGGPINEQFF | TGTGCCACCAGTGATTTGGGGGGCCCGATCAATGAGCAGTTCTTC
TRBJ1-6 | 17 | TRBV2 | few | . | CASKVGRSMSYNSPLHF | TGTGCCAGCAAAGTCGGCAGGTCGATGAGCTATAATTCACCCCTCCACTTT
TRBJ1-2 | 14 | TRBV7-2 | . | . | CASSFPRGNYGYTF | TGTGCCAGCAGCTTTCCACGGGGGAACTATGGCTACACCTTC
TRBJ1-1 | 15 | TRBV7-9 | . | TRBD1 | CASREQGTVSSEAFF | TGTGCCAGCAGAGAACAGGGGACGGTCAGTAGTGAAGCTTTCTTT
TRBJ1-3 | 14 | TRBV28 | . | . | CASREGGADNTIYF | TGTGCCAGTCGTGAAGGGGGGGCGGACAACACCATATATTTT
TRBJ1-1 | 17 | TRBV7-6 | . | . | CASSLTPLDRFNTEAFF | TGTGCCAGCAGCTTAACGCCCCTGGACAGATTTAACACTGAAGCTTTCTTT
TRBJ1-5 | 14 | TRBV20-1 | . | TRBD1 | CSGLRGQGNQPQHF | TGCAGTGGGTTACGGGGACAGGGGAATCAGCCCCAGCATTTT
TRBJ1-6 | 13 | TRBV11-2 | . | . | CASSQTGNSPLHF | TGTGCCAGCAGCCAAACAGGGAATTCACCCCTCCACTTT
TRBJ1-5 | 17 | TRBV3-1 | few | TRBD1 | CASSPRPGQGANQPQHF | TGTGCCAGCAGCCCTCGACCGGGACAGGGGGCCAATCAGCCCCAGCATTTT
TRBJ2-1 | 16 | TRBV9 | once | TRBD2 | CASSAGLAETYNEQFF | TGTGCCAGCAGCGCTGGACTAGCGGAAACCTACAATGAGCAGTTCTTC
TRBJ2-1 | 17 | TRBV6-2/TRBV6-3 | . | TRBD2 | CASSYSTVTSGYNEQFF | TGTGCCAGCAGTTACTCGACGGTGACTAGCGGGTACAATGAGCAGTTCTTC
TRBJ2-5 | 15 | TRBV4-3 | . | . | CASSQEAKVGETQYF | TGCGCCAGCAGCCAAGAGGCCAAGGTTGGGGAGACCCAGTACTTC
TRBJ2-3 | 14 | TRBV18 | . | . | CASSPDLQGDTQYF | TGTGCCAGCTCACCGGACTTACAGGGCGATACGCAGTATTTT
TRBJ1-4 | 15 | TRBV12-3/TRBV12-4 | . | . | CASSPRDRPNEKLFF | TGTGCCAGCAGTCCCCGGGACCGGCCTAATGAAAAACTGTTTTTT
TRBJ1-5 | 13 | TRBV2 | . | . | CASSNGRNQPQHF | TGTGCCAGCAGTAACGGACGGAATCAGCCCCAGCATTTT
TRBJ2-3 | 18 | TRBV4-1 | . | TRBD2 | CASSHDDIARGGADTQYF | TGCGCCAGCAGCCATGACGACATAGCGCGCGGGGGGGCAGATACGCAGTATTTT
TRBJ2-5 | 14 | TRBV29-1 | few | TRBD2 | CSVEGLAGKETQYF | TGCAGCGTTGAGGGTTTAGCGGGCAAAGAGACCCAGTACTTC
TRBJ2-7 | 11 | TRBV3-1 | few | . | CASSHDSEQYF | TGTGCCAGCAGCCACGACAGTGAACAGTACTTC
TRBJ1-6 | 16 | TRBV7-9 | . | . | CASSSRTREGNSPLHF | TGTGCCAGCAGCTCCAGGACCAGGGAAGGGAATTCACCCCTCCACTTT
TRBJ2-3 | 13 | TRBV20-1 | . | TRBD2 | CSAPGLAADTQYF | TGCAGTGCTCCGGGACTAGCGGCAGATACGCAGTATTTT
TRBJ2-1 | 13 | TRBV28 | many | TRBD2 | CASSSGAYNEQFF | TGTGCCAGTTCTAGCGGGGCCTACAATGAGCAGTTCTTC
TRBJ2-1 | 11 | TRBV2 | many | . | CASSEYNEQFF | TGTGCCAGCAGTGAATACAATGAGCAGTTCTTC
TRBJ2-7 | 14 | TRBV7-6 | few | . | CASSLAGPSNEQYF | TGTGCCAGCAGCTTAGCGGGGCCTTCCAACGAGCAGTACTTC